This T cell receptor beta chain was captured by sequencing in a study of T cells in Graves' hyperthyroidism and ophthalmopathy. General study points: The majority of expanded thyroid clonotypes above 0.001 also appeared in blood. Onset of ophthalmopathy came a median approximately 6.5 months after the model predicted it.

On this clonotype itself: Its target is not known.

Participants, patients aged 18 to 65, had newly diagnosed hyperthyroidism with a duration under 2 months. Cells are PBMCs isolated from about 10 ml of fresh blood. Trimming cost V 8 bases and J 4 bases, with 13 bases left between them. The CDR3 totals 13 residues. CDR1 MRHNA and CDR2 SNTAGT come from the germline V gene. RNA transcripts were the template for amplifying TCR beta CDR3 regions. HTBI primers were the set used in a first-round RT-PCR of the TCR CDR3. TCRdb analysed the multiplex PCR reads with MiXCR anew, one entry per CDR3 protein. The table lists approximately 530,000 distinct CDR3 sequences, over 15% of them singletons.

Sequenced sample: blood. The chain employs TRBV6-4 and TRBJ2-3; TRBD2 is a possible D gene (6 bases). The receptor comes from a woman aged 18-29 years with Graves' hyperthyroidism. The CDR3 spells CASGGSDADTQYF. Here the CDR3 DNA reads TGTGCCAGCGGGGGGTCGGACGCAGATACGCAGTATTTT.